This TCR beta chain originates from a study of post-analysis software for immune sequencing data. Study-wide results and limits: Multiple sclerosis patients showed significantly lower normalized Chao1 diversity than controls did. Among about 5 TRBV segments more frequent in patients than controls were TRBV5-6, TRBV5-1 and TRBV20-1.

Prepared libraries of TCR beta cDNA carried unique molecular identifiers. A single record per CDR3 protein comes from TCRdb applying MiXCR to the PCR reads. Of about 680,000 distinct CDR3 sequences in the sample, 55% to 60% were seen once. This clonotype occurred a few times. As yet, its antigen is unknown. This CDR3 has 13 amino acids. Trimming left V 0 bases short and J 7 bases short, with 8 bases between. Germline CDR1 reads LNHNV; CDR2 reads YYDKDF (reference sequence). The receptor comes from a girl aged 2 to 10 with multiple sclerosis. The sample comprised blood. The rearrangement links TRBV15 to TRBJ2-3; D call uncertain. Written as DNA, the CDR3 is TGTGCCACCAGCAGAGATGAACATTATACGCAGTATTTT. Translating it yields CATSRDEHYTQYF.